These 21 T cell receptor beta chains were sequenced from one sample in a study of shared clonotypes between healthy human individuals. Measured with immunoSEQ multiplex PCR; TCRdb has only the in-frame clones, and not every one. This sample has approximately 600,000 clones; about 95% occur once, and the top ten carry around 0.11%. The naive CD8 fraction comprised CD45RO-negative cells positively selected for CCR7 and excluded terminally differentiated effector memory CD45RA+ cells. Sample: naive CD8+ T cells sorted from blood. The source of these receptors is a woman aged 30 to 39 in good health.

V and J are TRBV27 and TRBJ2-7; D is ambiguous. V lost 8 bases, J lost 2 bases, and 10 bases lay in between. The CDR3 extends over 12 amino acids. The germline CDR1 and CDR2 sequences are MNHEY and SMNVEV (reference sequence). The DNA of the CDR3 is TGTGCCAGCTGGAACTCGACCTACGAGCAGTACTTC. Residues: CASWNSTYEQYF.

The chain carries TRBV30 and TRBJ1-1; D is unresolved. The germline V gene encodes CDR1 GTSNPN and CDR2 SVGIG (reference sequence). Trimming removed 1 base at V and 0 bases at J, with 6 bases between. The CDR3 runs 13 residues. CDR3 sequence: CAWSGPLNTEAFF. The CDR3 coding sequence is TGTGCCTGGAGTGGGCCCTTGAACACTGAAGCTTTCTTT.

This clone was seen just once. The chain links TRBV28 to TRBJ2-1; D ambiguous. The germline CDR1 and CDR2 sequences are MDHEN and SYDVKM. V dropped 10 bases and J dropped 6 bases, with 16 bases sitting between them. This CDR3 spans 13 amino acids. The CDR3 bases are TGTGCCACCACAGCTATTTCGGTCAATGAGCAGTTCTTC. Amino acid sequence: CATTAISVNEQFF. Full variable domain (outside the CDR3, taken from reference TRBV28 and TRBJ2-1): DVKVTQSSRYLVKRTGEKVFLECVQDMDHENMFWYRQDPGLGLRLIYFSYDVKMKEKGDIPEGYSVSREKKERFSLILESASTNQTSMYLCATTAISVNEQFFGPGTRLTVL.

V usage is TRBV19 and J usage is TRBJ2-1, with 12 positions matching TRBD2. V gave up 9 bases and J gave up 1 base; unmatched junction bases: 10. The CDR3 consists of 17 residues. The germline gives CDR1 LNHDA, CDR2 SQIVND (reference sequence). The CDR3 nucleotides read TGTGCCAGCTCCGGGACTAGCGGGCCGGAATCCTACAATGAGCAGTTCTTC. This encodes CASSGTSGPESYNEQFF.

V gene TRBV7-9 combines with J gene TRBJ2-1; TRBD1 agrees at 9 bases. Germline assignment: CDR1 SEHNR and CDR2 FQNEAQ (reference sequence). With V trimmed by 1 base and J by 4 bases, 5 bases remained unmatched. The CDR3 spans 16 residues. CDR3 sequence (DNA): TGTGCCAGCAGCTTAGATTTGGGACAGGGATACAATGAGCAGTTCTTC. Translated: CASSLDLGQGYNEQFF.

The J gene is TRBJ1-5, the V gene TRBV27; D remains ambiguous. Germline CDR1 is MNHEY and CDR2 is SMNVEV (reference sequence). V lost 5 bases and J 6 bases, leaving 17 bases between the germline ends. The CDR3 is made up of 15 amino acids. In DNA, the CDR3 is TGTGCCAGCAGTCCCCCCGACTTTTCTGGTCAGCCCCAGCATTTT. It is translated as CASSPPDFSGQPQHF.

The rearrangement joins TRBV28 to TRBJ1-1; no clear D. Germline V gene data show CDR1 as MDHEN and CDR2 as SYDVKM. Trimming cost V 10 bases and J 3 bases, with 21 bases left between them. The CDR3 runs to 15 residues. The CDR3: CATLPLITGHTEAFF. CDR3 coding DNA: TGTGCCACCCTTCCACTTATAACCGGACACACTGAAGCTTTCTTT.

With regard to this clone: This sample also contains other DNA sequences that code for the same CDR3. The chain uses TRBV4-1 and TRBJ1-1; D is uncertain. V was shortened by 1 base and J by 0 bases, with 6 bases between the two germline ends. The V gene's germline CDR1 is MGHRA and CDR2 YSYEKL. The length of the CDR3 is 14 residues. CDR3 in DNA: TGCGCCAGCAGCCAAGGGCAAATGAACACTGAAGCTTTCTTT. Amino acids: CASSQGQMNTEAFF.

CDR3 residues: CASSETREPRYNEQFF. The CDR3 nucleotides are TGTGCCAGCAGCGAGACCCGGGAGCCGCGCTACAATGAGCAGTTCTTC. The chain employs TRBV11-1 and TRBJ2-1, with a weak D call TRBD2 (6 bases). The CDR3 totals 16 residues. Trimming cost V 5 bases and J 3 bases, with 17 bases left between them. The germline V gene encodes CDR1 SGHAT and CDR2 FQDESV (reference sequence).

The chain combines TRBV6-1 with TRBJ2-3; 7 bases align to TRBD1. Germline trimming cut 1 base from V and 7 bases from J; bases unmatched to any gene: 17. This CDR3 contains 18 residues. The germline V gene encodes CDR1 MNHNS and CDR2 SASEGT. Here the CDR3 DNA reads TGTGCCAGCAGTGAAGGGGAATCCGACAGGGATGTCGGATATACGCAGTATTTT. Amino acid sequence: CASSEGESDRDVGYTQYF.

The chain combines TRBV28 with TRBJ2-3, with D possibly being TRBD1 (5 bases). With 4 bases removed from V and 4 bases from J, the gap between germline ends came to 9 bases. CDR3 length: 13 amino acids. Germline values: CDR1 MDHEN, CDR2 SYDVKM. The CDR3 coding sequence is TGTGCCAGCAGTTACAGGTTTCCAGATACGCAGTATTTT. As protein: CASSYRFPDTQYF.

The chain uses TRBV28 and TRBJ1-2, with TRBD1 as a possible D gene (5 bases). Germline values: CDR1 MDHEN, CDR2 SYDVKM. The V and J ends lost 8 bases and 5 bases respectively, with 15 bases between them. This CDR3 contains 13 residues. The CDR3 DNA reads TGTGCCAGCGAGGGACGGAGCTTATATGGCTACACCTTC. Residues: CASEGRSLYGYTF.

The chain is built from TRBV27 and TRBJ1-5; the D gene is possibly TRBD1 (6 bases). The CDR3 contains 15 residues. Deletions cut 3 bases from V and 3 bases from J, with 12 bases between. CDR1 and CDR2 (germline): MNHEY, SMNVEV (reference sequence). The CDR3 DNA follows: TGTGCCAGCAGTTTTGGAGGGGGGAACAATCAGCCCCAGCATTTT. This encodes CASSFGGGNNQPQHF.

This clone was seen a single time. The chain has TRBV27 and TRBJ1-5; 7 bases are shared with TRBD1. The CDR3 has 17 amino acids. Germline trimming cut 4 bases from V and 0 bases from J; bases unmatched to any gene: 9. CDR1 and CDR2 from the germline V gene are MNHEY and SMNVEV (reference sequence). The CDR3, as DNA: TGTGCCAGCAGTTCGCTCCAGGGGGGTTATAGCAATCAGCCCCAGCATTTT. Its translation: CASSSLQGGYSNQPQHF.

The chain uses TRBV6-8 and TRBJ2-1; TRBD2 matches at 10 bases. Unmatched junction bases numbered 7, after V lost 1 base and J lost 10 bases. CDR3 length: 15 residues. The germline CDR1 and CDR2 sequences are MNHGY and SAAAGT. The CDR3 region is CASSYWVAGGQEQFF. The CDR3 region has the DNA TGTGCCAGCAGTTACTGGGTAGCGGGAGGACAAGAGCAGTTCTTC.

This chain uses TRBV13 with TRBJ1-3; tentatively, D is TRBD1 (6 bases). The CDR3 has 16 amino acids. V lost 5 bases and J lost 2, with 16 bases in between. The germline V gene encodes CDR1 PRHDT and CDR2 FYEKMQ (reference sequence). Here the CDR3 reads CASSTYRVGAGNTIYF. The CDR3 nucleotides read TGTGCCAGCAGCACATACAGGGTGGGAGCTGGAAACACCATATATTTT.

The CDR3 DNA reads TGTGCCAGCAGCTCGGCTGCGGGACAAAATCAGCCCCAGCATTTT. Translating gives CASSSAAGQNQPQHF. V usage is TRBV7-9 and J usage is TRBJ1-5; D is perhaps TRBD1 (6 bases). The CDR3 spans 15 residues. Per the germline V gene, CDR1 is SEHNR and CDR2 is FQNEAQ (reference sequence). Trimming pared 4 bases from V and 4 bases from J, leaving 14 bases between.

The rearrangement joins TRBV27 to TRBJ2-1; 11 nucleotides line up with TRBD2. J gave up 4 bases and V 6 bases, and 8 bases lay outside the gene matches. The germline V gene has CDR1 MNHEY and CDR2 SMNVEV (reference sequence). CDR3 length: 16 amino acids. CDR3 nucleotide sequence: TGTGCCAGCAGGCCTATCGGGACTAGCGGTTACAATGAGCAGTTCTTC. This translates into CASRPIGTSGYNEQFF.

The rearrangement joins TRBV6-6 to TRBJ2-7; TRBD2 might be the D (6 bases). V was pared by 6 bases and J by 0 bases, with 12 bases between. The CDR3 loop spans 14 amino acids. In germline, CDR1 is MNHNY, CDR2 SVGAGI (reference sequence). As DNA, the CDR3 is TGTGCCAGCAGGGAGGGGTTTAGCTCCTACGAGCAGTACTTC. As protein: CASREGFSSYEQYF.

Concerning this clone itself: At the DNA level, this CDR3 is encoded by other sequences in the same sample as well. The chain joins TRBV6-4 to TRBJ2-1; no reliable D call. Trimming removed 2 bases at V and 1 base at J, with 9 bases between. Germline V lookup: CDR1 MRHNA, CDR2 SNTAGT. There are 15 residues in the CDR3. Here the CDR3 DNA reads TGTGCCAGCAGTGACCGTGACTCGTCCTACAATGAGCAGTTCTTC. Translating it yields CASSDRDSSYNEQFF.

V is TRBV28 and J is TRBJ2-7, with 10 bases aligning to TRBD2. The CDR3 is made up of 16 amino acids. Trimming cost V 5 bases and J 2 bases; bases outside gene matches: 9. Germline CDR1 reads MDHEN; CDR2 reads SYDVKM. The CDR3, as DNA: TGTGCCAGCAGTCCGATTACTAGCGGGATACCCTACGAGCAGTACTTC. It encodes CASSPITSGIPYEQYF.